The clone carrying this T cell receptor (beta chain) was seen ten or more times. Its antigen is still unknown. Via MiXCR, TCRdb re-called the 5' RACE reads, giving one row per CDR3 protein. The sample has about 10,000 distinct CDR3 sequences, approximately 22% seen once; the top ten hold approximately 13%. The sample is drawn from a study of neurological immune-mediated disorders. Germline lookup yields CDR1 SGHRS and CDR2 YFSETQ. V lost 4 bases and J 9 bases, leaving 8 bases between the germline ends. The length of the CDR3 is 11 residues. For the sorted libraries, about a million CD4+ or CD8+ T cells were used. Study-wide results and caveats: According to phylogenetic grouping, one related-CDR3 cluster, a possible signature, contained the repertoires of 18 of 34 multiple sclerosis patients. Association with the multiple sclerosis repertoire cluster was not found for any clinical or MRI feature.

Input material: CD8+ T cells from blood. The receptor comes from a woman between 40 and 50 years old with multiple sclerosis. This chain links TRBV5-1 with TRBJ2-1, with a weak D call TRBD1 (6 bases). The CDR3 spells CASSKDSEQFF. DNA of the CDR3: TGCGCCAGCAGCAAGGACAGTGAGCAGTTCTTC.